This T cell receptor (beta chain) was sequenced for a study of blood T cell repertoires in COVID-19. Across the whole study: From the United States, Italy and Spain came samples of acute and convalescent COVID-19. PBMCs, B-cell-depleted T cells, or T cells were the source of the cDNA or gDNA that made up the material.

Germline V lookup: CDR1 MGHDK, CDR2 SYGVNS. Trimming shortened V by 2 bases and J by 2 bases, and 9 bases separated the two germline ends. The CDR3 is made up of 14 amino acids. Authors' methods: Quantification of nucleated cells was approximated via reference gene primer amplification. TCRdb's table, derived via immunoSEQ multiplex PCR, lists solely in-frame clones and lacks some. That table supplies the V and J calls and clone size; D and trimming were determined from the DNA. Among roughly 250,000 clones listed, about 86% were seen once. Seattle-derived patients entered the study during active infection and were followed longitudinally.

This TCR was sampled from a person between 65 and 79 years old with COVID-19, enrolled during active disease. Sequencing was carried out using peripheral blood. The chain links TRBV25-1 to TRBJ2-5; no clear D. This CDR3 is CASSERRFQETQYF. For the CDR3, the DNA is TGTGCCAGCAGTGAACGTAGATTTCAAGAGACCCAGTACTTC.